A selection of T cell receptor beta chains follows, all from one sample in a study of early T cells in non-severe SARS-CoV-2 infection. TCRdb re-analysed the 5' RACE reads in MiXCR, keeping a single row per CDR3 protein. This sample has tens of thousands of distinct CDR3 sequences, with around 10% found just once. Sequenced material: whole blood. The source of these receptors is an adult who was a healthcare worker with PCR-confirmed SARS-CoV-2 infection or an uninfected control (not recorded which). Each CDR3 is given with its conserved first and last residue. A D gene is named only where the DNA matches it firmly. The size of a clone is reported for some rows only, either as once, few or many, or as a class for expanded clones.

V,J,D,size,CDR3,DNA
TRBV29-1,TRBJ2-3,.,few,CSATLGQGTDTQYF,TGCAGCGCTACACTTGGGCAGGGAACAGATACGCAGTATTTT
TRBV11-2,TRBJ2-7,TRBD2,.,CASSLVGTSGSYEQYF,TGTGCCAGCAGCTTAGTAGGTACTAGCGGCTCCTACGAGCAGTACTTC
TRBV6-5,TRBJ1-5,TRBD1,.,CASSYGGTGQPQHF,TGTGCCAGCAGTTACGGGGGGACAGGGCAGCCCCAGCATTTT
TRBV27,TRBJ2-5,.,.,CASSLGPAGKTQYF,TGTGCCAGCAGTTTAGGCCCTGCAGGGAAGACCCAGTACTTC
TRBV6-6,TRBJ2-5,TRBD2,few,CASSYSFVAGIQETQYF,TGTGCCAGCAGTTACTCCTTTGTAGCGGGAATACAAGAGACCCAGTACTTC
TRBV4-2,TRBJ2-5,.,many,CASSGGGNQETQYF,TGTGCCAGCAGCGGAGGCGGGAATCAAGAGACCCAGTACTTC
TRBV24-1,TRBJ2-1,.,many,CATSRGAGTYNEQFF,TGTGCCACCAGTCGAGGGGCAGGTACCTACAATGAGCAGTTCTTC
TRBV12-3/TRBV12-4,TRBJ2-5,.,few,CASSPTEKETQYF,TGTGCCAGCAGTCCGACAGAGAAAGAGACCCAGTACTTC
TRBV3-1,TRBJ2-4,.,many,CASNLTEGSDIQYF,TGTGCCAGCAACCTAACAGAGGGATCGGACATTCAGTACTTC
TRBV7-2,TRBJ2-5,.,many,CASSSGRRETQYF,TGTGCCAGCAGCTCGGGACGGAGAGAGACCCAGTACTTC
TRBV7-2,TRBJ2-1,TRBD2,few,CASSPRNVAGGPEEQFF,TGTGCCAGCAGCCCACGAAACGTAGCGGGAGGGCCAGAGGAGCAGTTCTTC
TRBV7-6,TRBJ2-5,.,many,CASSFQPETQYF,TGTGCCAGCAGCTTCCAGCCCGAGACCCAGTACTTC
TRBV28,TRBJ2-1,TRBD1,many,CASSLPGTGGGNEQFF,TGTGCCAGCAGTTTACCCGGGACAGGGGGCGGGAATGAGCAGTTCTTC
TRBV11-2,TRBJ1-5,.,.,CASSGRPNGPQHF,TGTGCCAGCTCCGGGAGGCCAAATGGGCCCCAGCATTTT
TRBV19,TRBJ1-4,.,many,CASRVTNEKLFF,TGTGCCAGTAGGGTAACTAATGAAAAACTGTTTTTT
TRBV5-1,TRBJ2-3,TRBD2,.,CASSVTSGSDTQYF,TGCGCCAGCAGCGTCACTAGCGGGAGTGATACGCAGTATTTT
TRBV2,TRBJ2-4,.,few,CASSEGWEGAIAKNIQYF,TGTGCCAGCAGTGAAGGCTGGGAGGGGGCCATAGCCAAAAACATTCAGTACTTC
TRBV4-1,TRBJ2-7,TRBD2,.,CASSLGTSGRLSSYEQYF,TGCGCCAGCAGCCTCGGGACTAGCGGGAGGCTTTCCTCCTACGAGCAGTACTTC
TRBV28,TRBJ2-5,.,few,CASSLRAGGRRTQYF,TGTGCCAGCAGTTTAAGGGCGGGCGGCCGGAGGACCCAGTACTTC
TRBV2,TRBJ2-6,.,.,CASSEVLSGANVLTF,TGTGCCAGCAGTGAAGTTTTGTCTGGGGCCAACGTCCTGACTTTC
TRBV7-2,TRBJ2-2,TRBD2,many,CASGMTSGLANTGELFF,TGTGCCAGCGGCATGACTAGCGGCCTAGCGAACACCGGGGAGCTGTTTTTT
TRBV19,TRBJ2-5,.,.,CASSIAGFQETQYF,TGTGCCAGTAGTATAGCAGGTTTTCAAGAGACCCAGTACTTC
TRBV29-1,TRBJ1-1,TRBD1,.,CSGAQLPGQYTEAFF,TGCAGCGGAGCACAGCTTCCGGGACAGTACACTGAAGCTTTCTTT
TRBV30,TRBJ1-2,.,few,CAWTRLSGEGYTF,TGTGCCTGGACTAGACTTTCAGGGGAGGGCTACACCTTC
TRBV5-1,TRBJ2-7,.,many,CASSPVGGPTYEQYF,TGCGCCAGCAGCCCCGTGGGGGGGCCTACCTACGAGCAGTACTTC
TRBV12-3/TRBV12-4,TRBJ1-4,.,many,CASNLQGLNEKLFF,TGTGCCAGCAACCTACAGGGCCTTAATGAAAAACTGTTTTTT